The 10 T cell receptor beta chains below were found in one sample sequenced in a study of radiotherapy plus CTLA-4 blockade in lung cancer. Clones were read by immunoSEQ multiplex PCR, and TCRdb kept only the in-frame ones, dropping some. The table shows approximately 100,000 clones, with approximately 78% occurring only once. Sequences were derived from peripheral blood, sampled from a patient treated with radiotherapy plus ipilimumab. These receptors were obtained from a human donor with non-small cell lung cancer who had a partial response to radiotherapy plus ipilimumab.

This sequence joins TRBV28 and TRBJ2-5; 10 bases are a match to TRBD1. Per germline, CDR1 MDHEN and CDR2 SYDVKM. CDR3 length equals 14 residues. V shed 4 bases and J 4 bases; nucleotides not matched to a gene: 3. This CDR3 is CASSWGTGVETQYF. The CDR3 DNA is TGTGCCAGCAGTTGGGGGACAGGGGTAGAGACCCAGTACTTC.

V and J are TRBV19 and TRBJ2-1; 9 bases line up with TRBD2. Germline values: CDR1 LNHDA, CDR2 SQIVND (reference sequence). Trimming took 3 bases from V and 3 from J; bases not matched to a gene: 6. CDR3 length: 16 amino acids. In DNA form, the CDR3 reads TGTGCCAGTAGTATGGGAGCGGGAGGATTCTACAATGAGCAGTTCTTC. Protein: CASSMGAGGFYNEQFF.

The CDR3 sequence is CASTQGQRANVLTF. The CDR3 region has the DNA TGTGCCAGTACACAGGGGCAGAGGGCCAACGTCCTGACTTTC. The chain combines TRBV28 with TRBJ2-6, with 7 bases lining up with TRBD1. This CDR3 contains 14 residues. Germline assignment: CDR1 MDHEN and CDR2 SYDVKM. The J segment lost 5 bases and the V segment lost 9 bases, leaving 7 bases of the junction unmatched.

V gene TRBV6-1 combines with J gene TRBJ2-1; D unresolved. The CDR3 sequence is 12 residues long. In germline, CDR1 is MNHNS, CDR2 SASEGT. V lost 5 bases and J 4 bases, leaving 6 bases between the germline ends. The CDR3, as DNA: TGTGCCAGCAGTCCCTCTTACAATGAGCAGTTCTTC. It is translated as CASSPSYNEQFF.

Only one count was recorded for this clone. The chain couples TRBV30 to TRBJ2-5; a possible D gene is TRBD1 (5 bases). The CDR3 spans 12 residues. Germline CDR1 is GTSNPN and CDR2 is SVGIG (reference sequence). Trimming removed 4 bases at V and 2 bases at J, with 8 bases between. CDR3 bases: TGTGCCTGGAACCAGGGACAAGAGACCCAGTACTTC. This codes for CAWNQGQETQYF.

This rearrangement joins TRBV29-1 to TRBJ2-4; TRBD2 aligns across 8 bases. The junction had 14 bases not matched to a gene; V was cut back by 7 bases and J by 9 bases. The CDR3 covers 14 residues. In germline, CDR1 is SQVTM, CDR2 ANQGSEA. The CDR3 region has the DNA TGCAGCGGACTCCCCCCCGGGCTAGCGGGCATTCAGTACTTC. Protein sequence: CSGLPPGLAGIQYF.

The chain uses TRBV5-1 and TRBJ1-5, with D possibly being TRBD1 (5 bases). The germline V gene encodes CDR1 SGHRS and CDR2 YFSETQ. Deletions cut 1 base from V and 6 bases from J, with 11 bases between. The CDR3 totals 14 residues. Here the CDR3 reads CASSLRAGGQPQHF. CDR3 nucleotide sequence: TGCGCCAGCAGCTTGAGGGCGGGGGGTCAGCCCCAGCATTTT. The variable domain in full, completed from reference TRBV5-1 and TRBJ1-5, reads KAGVTQTPRYLIKTRGQQVTLSCSPISGHRSVSWYQQTPGQGLQFLFEYFSETQRNKGNFPGRFSGRQFSNSRSEMNVSTLELGDSALYLCASSLRAGGQPQHFGDGTRLSIL.

The chain is built from TRBV2 and TRBJ2-7, with TRBD1 as a possible D gene (8 bases). V shed 4 bases and J shed 6 bases, with 16 bases lying between them. From germline, CDR1 is SNHLY and CDR2 FYNNEI. The CDR3 consists of 14 residues. The CDR3 loop is CASSVTGGVGEQYF. DNA for the CDR3: TGTGCCAGCAGTGTTACAGGGGGGGTTGGCGAGCAGTACTTC.

The rearrangement joins TRBV9 to TRBJ1-4; no clear D gene. This CDR3 spans 12 amino acids. Looked up from germline, CDR1 is SGDLS and CDR2 is YYNGEE. The V gene lost 3 bases and the J gene lost 13 bases, with 13 bases spanning the gap. The DNA for the CDR3 is TGTGCCAGCAGCGGGCCGCCGAGAGGACTGTTTTTT. It yields the protein CASSGPPRGLFF.

Of note for this clone: The junction differs from germline at one of its ends, possibly a read error. V and J are TRBV19 and TRBJ2-7, with 7 bases matching TRBD2. The germline V gene has CDR1 LNHDA and CDR2 SQIVND (reference sequence). The CDR3 sequence is 15 residues long. The CDR3 bases are TGTGCCAGTAGTATAGAGGCTAGCGGTTCCTCCGAGCAGTACTTC. Translating gives CASSIEASGSSEQYF.